Presented here are 32 T cell receptor beta chains from one specimen sequenced in a study of radiation and T cells in renal cell carcinoma. This sample's time point: blood 4 weeks post-SBRT, at nephrectomy. The treatment was: 15 Gy SBRT to primary tumor, nephrectomy 4 weeks later. Clones were sequenced by immunoSEQ multiplex PCR, and TCRdb holds only the in-frame ones, with some missing. The sample holds roughly 170,000 clones, 88% seen once. This specimen consisted of blood, obtained from a patient whose treatment included radiotherapy and nephrectomy. The receptors stem from a woman aged 45-65 years with renal cell carcinoma.

This clone was recorded only once. The J gene is TRBJ2-2, the V gene TRBV7-3, with TRBD2 identical over 8 bases. The germline CDR1 and CDR2 sequences are SGHTA and FQGTGA. Trimming cost V 5 bases and J 4 bases; bases outside gene matches: 9. This CDR3 spans 16 amino acids. CDR3 sequence (DNA): TGTGCCAGCAGCCTATGGGGGACTAGAGGCACCGGGGAGCTGTTTTTT. As protein: CASSLWGTRGTGELFF. Full variable domain (rest looked up from reference TRBV7-3 and TRBJ2-2): GAGVSQTPSNKVTEKGKYVELRCDPISGHTALYWYRQSLGQGPEFLIYFQGTGAADDSGLPNDRFFAVRPEGSVSTLKIQRTERGDSAVYLCASSLWGTRGTGELFFGEGSRLTVL.

In DNA form, the CDR3 reads TGTGCCAGCTCACCATTCACCAGAAGCTCTGACAATCAGCCCCAGCATTTT. Its protein product is CASSPFTRSSDNQPQHF. This chain uses TRBV18 with TRBJ1-5; D unclear. Per the germline V gene, CDR1 is KGHSH and CDR2 is LQKENI. This CDR3 is built from 17 residues. Deletions cut 2 bases from V and 3 bases from J, with 17 bases between.

This chain joins TRBV28 and TRBJ1-4; 7 bases match TRBD1. V lost 5 bases to trimming and J lost 7 bases; unmatched junction nucleotides: 10. The CDR3 consists of 15 residues. CDR1 is MDHEN and CDR2 is SYDVKM in the germline V gene. CDR3 in DNA: TGTGCCAGCAGTCCACGGACAGGCTTTATTGAAAAACTGTTTTTT. This sequence encodes CASSPRTGFIEKLFF.

The sample holds many counts of this clone. The genes are TRBV4-1 and TRBJ1-1, with 10 bases lining up with TRBD1. The CDR3 length is 14 residues. V trimming: 8 bases; J trimming: 0 bases; junction bases outside the gene matches: 3. CDR1 is MGHRA and CDR2 is YSYEKL in the germline V gene. The CDR3 DNA follows: TGCGCCAGCGGGACAGGGGATTTGAACACTGAAGCTTTCTTT. It codes for CASGTGDLNTEAFF.

This rearrangement joins TRBV10-3 to TRBJ1-2, with a weak D call TRBD1 (5 bases). Germline CDR1 ENHRY, CDR2 SYGVKD. The germline V and J ends were trimmed by 8 bases and 7 bases, with 14 bases remaining between them. CDR3 length equals 12 residues. CDR3 DNA sequence: TGTGCCATCCGATGGGGGGAGGTTGGCTACACCTTC. It codes for CAIRWGEVGYTF.

The J gene is TRBJ2-1, the V gene TRBV9; TRBD2 matches 8 bases. J was trimmed by 0 bases and V by 0 bases; bases with no gene match: 2. CDR1 and CDR2 (germline): SGDLS, YYNGEE. CDR3 size: 16 residues. CDR3 protein: CASSVGGTSSYNEQFF. The CDR3 nucleotides read TGTGCCAGCAGCGTAGGTGGGACTAGCTCCTACAATGAGCAGTTCTTC.

This clone was observed a handful of times. Additional DNA sequences in this sample encode the identical CDR3. The rearrangement links TRBV19 to TRBJ1-1, with 11 nucleotides matching TRBD1. Germline CDR1 LNHDA, CDR2 SQIVND (reference sequence). The CDR3 has 13 residues. The J segment lost 6 bases and the V segment lost 9 bases, leaving 6 bases of the junction unmatched. The CDR3 region is CASRDRGRSEAFF. The DNA of the CDR3 is TGTGCCAGCAGGGACAGGGGGAGGTCTGAAGCTTTCTTT.

The chain employs TRBV6-1 and TRBJ2-1; 11 nucleotides match TRBD2. The J segment lost 10 bases and the V segment lost 5 bases, leaving 10 bases of the junction unmatched. The CDR3 sequence is 15 residues long. Per germline, CDR1 MNHNS and CDR2 SASEGT. The CDR3 bases are TGTGCCAGCAGTCTAGCGGGGGGCGCCCGCGGGGAGCAGTTCTTC. As protein: CASSLAGGARGEQFF.

The rearrangement joins TRBV18 to TRBJ2-1; 10 nucleotides align to TRBD2. This CDR3 is 15 amino acids long. Germline lookup yields CDR1 KGHSH and CDR2 LQKENI. Unmatched junction bases numbered 4, after V lost 5 bases and J lost 3 bases. The CDR3 protein is CASSIAGGDYNEQFF. CDR3 in DNA: TGTGCCAGCTCAATAGCGGGGGGCGACTACAATGAGCAGTTCTTC.

The CDR3 DNA sequence: TGTGCCAGCTCACCACGTAGTACAGTAAACAACTATGGCTACACCTTC. It yields the protein CASSPRSTVNNYGYTF. The chain employs TRBV18 and TRBJ1-2; D is ambiguous. Per germline, CDR1 KGHSH and CDR2 LQKENI. This CDR3 comprises 16 residues. The V and J ends lost 1 base and 2 bases respectively, with 14 bases between them. Drawing the rest from reference TRBV18 and TRBJ1-2, the complete variable domain is NAGVMQNPRHLVRRRGQEARLRCSPMKGHSHVYWYRQLPEEGLKFMVYLQKENIIDESGMPKERFSAEFPKEGPSILRIQQVVRGDSAAYFCASSPRSTVNNYGYTFGSGTRLTVV.

The chain combines TRBV7-2 with TRBJ1-6; D might be TRBD1 (5 bases). The CDR3 has 14 amino acids. V lost 5 bases to trimming and J lost 9 bases, with 14 bases between them. CDR1 and CDR2 from the germline V gene are SGHTA and FQGNSA. The CDR3 DNA sequence: TGTGCCAGCAGCCCCAGACAGACTATTTCACCCCTCCACTTT. Translated, it gives CASSPRQTISPLHF. Full variable domain (remainder filled in from reference TRBV7-2 and TRBJ1-6): GAGVSQSPSNKVTEKGKDVELRCDPISGHTALYWYRQSLGQGLEFLIYFQGNSAPDKSGLPSDRFSAERTGGSVSTLTIQRTQQEDSAVYLCASSPRQTISPLHFGNGTRLTVT.

This chain uses TRBV11-2 with TRBJ1-4; 7 positions match TRBD1. The CDR3 has 18 amino acids. CDR1 SGHAT and CDR2 FQNNGV come from the germline V gene. Unmatched junction bases numbered 12, after V lost 1 base and J lost 4 bases. CDR3 DNA: TGTGCCAGCAGCTTAGGTGACAGGGTTCTGATCGGTAATGAAAAACTGTTTTTT. Amino acid sequence: CASSLGDRVLIGNEKLFF.

V is TRBV6-6 and J is TRBJ2-3, with D possibly being TRBD2 (6 bases). This CDR3 is 15 amino acids long. Trimming removed 7 bases from V and 2 bases from J, with 16 bases in between. Germline V gene sequence: CDR1 MNHNY, CDR2 SVGAGI (reference sequence). The CDR3 DNA reads TGTGCCAGCACCTTATGGGACTCGCCCACAGATACGCAGTATTTT. Its protein product is CASTLWDSPTDTQYF.

The chain uses TRBV5-1 and TRBJ1-4; D is unclear. The germline gives CDR1 SGHRS, CDR2 YFSETQ. This CDR3 has 16 amino acids. Trimming took 5 bases from V and 0 from J, leaving 14 bases between them. The CDR3 sequence: CASSYGRQATNEKLFF. As DNA, the CDR3 is TGCGCCAGCAGTTATGGACGCCAAGCAACTAATGAAAAACTGTTTTTT. The variable domain in full, completed from reference TRBV5-1 and TRBJ1-4, reads KAGVTQTPRYLIKTRGQQVTLSCSPISGHRSVSWYQQTPGQGLQFLFEYFSETQRNKGNFPGRFSGRQFSNSRSEMNVSTLELGDSALYLCASSYGRQATNEKLFFGSGTQLSVL.

The rearrangement joins TRBV7-2 to TRBJ2-3, with D tentatively TRBD2 (6 bases). Germline CDR1 is SGHTA and CDR2 is FQGNSA. Between the trimmed V and J ends, which lost 1 base and 0 bases, there was a span of 8 bases. The CDR3 length is 15 residues. Here the CDR3 DNA reads TGTGCCAGCAGCTTAGACCTAGCGAGCACAGATACGCAGTATTTT. Residues: CASSLDLASTDTQYF.

This chain links TRBV18 with TRBJ1-1, with D perhaps matching TRBD1 (5 bases). V lost 0 bases and J lost 2, with 13 bases in between. Germline CDR1 is KGHSH and CDR2 is LQKENI. This CDR3 contains 16 residues. The CDR3 protein is CASSPPLAGSNTEAFF. The CDR3 nucleotides read TGTGCCAGCTCACCACCGTTAGCAGGGAGTAACACTGAAGCTTTCTTT.

This chain joins TRBV7-2 and TRBJ2-3; D gene ambiguous. V was cut by 5 bases and J by 0 bases, with 15 bases left in between. The germline CDR1 and CDR2 sequences are SGHTA and FQGNSA. CDR3 size: 16 residues. CDR3 loop: CASSARVGMSTDTQYF. CDR3 DNA sequence: TGTGCCAGCAGCGCAAGGGTGGGTATGAGCACAGATACGCAGTATTTT. The entire variable domain, with the rest obtained from reference TRBV7-2 and TRBJ2-3, is as follows: GAGVSQSPSNKVTEKGKDVELRCDPISGHTALYWYRQSLGQGLEFLIYFQGNSAPDKSGLPSDRFSAERTGGSVSTLTIQRTQQEDSAVYLCASSARVGMSTDTQYFGPGTRLTVL.

CDR3 bases: TGTGCCAGCAGCTTGGTAGCGGGGGCCTATTCCTACGAGCAGTACTTC. As protein: CASSLVAGAYSYEQYF. The V call is TRBV5-5, the J call TRBJ2-7; 9 nucleotides agree with TRBD2. The V gene end was trimmed by 0 bases and the J gene end by 1 base; junction bases not matched to a gene: 5. CDR3 length: 16 amino acids. CDR1 and CDR2 (germline): SGHKS, YYEKEE (reference sequence).

The chain uses TRBV9 and TRBJ2-3, with 8 bases matching TRBD1. With 4 bases clipped from V and 5 bases from J, the junction kept 3 bases outside the gene matches. The CDR3 spans 13 residues. Germline CDR1 is SGDLS and CDR2 is YYNGEE. This chain's CDR3 is CASSPTGGDTQYF. For the CDR3, the DNA is TGTGCCAGCAGCCCTACAGGGGGAGATACGCAGTATTTT.

V is TRBV5-4 and J is TRBJ1-2; possibly TRBD1 for D (6 bases). Germline V CDR1 and CDR2: SGHNT, YYREEE (reference sequence). V shed 4 bases and J shed 4 bases, with 11 bases lying between them. The CDR3 has 13 amino acids. This CDR3 is CASSADSVYGYTF. The CDR3 DNA reads as TGTGCCAGCAGCGCGGACAGCGTCTATGGCTACACCTTC.

The chain has TRBV2 and TRBJ2-3; D perhaps matches TRBD1 (5 bases). V was trimmed by 6 bases and J by 1 base, leaving 11 bases between them. This CDR3 region has 14 residues. Germline CDR1 and CDR2: SNHLY and FYNNEI. The CDR3 region has the DNA TGTGCCAGCAGGCCTTTGACAGGCACAGATACGCAGTATTTT. This codes for CASRPLTGTDTQYF.

The rearrangement joins TRBV5-1 to TRBJ2-7, with D perhaps matching TRBD1 (6 bases). Germline V gives CDR1 SGHRS, CDR2 YFSETQ. Trimming left V 4 bases short and J 7 bases short, with 18 bases between. There are 14 residues in the CDR3. CDR3 sequence (DNA): TGCGCCAGCAGCACGGGACACACGTCCGGGGAGCAGTACTTC. It is translated as CASSTGHTSGEQYF. The whole variable domain, filled in from reference TRBV5-1 and TRBJ2-7, reads KAGVTQTPRYLIKTRGQQVTLSCSPISGHRSVSWYQQTPGQGLQFLFEYFSETQRNKGNFPGRFSGRQFSNSRSEMNVSTLELGDSALYLCASSTGHTSGEQYFGPGTRLTVT.

V is TRBV6-4 and J is TRBJ1-6; D might be TRBD1 (6 bases). The V end lost 3 bases, the J end lost 10 bases, and 10 bases lay between the germline ends. Germline V lookup: CDR1 MRHNA, CDR2 SNTAGT. The CDR3 extends over 13 amino acids. The chain's CDR3 is CASSEQQGSPLHF. In nucleotides, the CDR3 is TGTGCCAGCAGTGAGCAACAGGGCTCACCCCTCCACTTT.

The chain recombines TRBV2 with TRBJ1-2; D is unresolved. Germline V gene data show CDR1 as SNHLY and CDR2 as FYNNEI. The CDR3 loop spans 14 amino acids. Between the trimmed V and J ends, which lost 1 base and 0 bases, there was a span of 6 bases. CDR3 sequence reads: CASSEVRANYGYTF. Written as DNA, the CDR3 is TGTGCCAGCAGTGAAGTGAGGGCTAACTATGGCTACACCTTC.

This clone showed up just a few times. Here the CDR3 DNA reads TGTGCCAGCAGTGCAGCTAACTATGGCTACACCTTC. Residues: CASSAANYGYTF. This chain links TRBV2 with TRBJ1-2; D not resolved. V was cut by 4 bases and J by 0 bases, with 3 bases left in between. The CDR3 spans 12 residues. Germline V gene lookup returns CDR1 SNHLY and CDR2 FYNNEI.

The rearrangement uses TRBV9 and TRBJ1-2; 12 nucleotides align to TRBD1. V was clipped by 3 bases and J by 2 bases; unmatched bases: 2. Germline V gene sequence: CDR1 SGDLS, CDR2 YYNGEE. The CDR3 is 15 residues long. The CDR3 reads CASSGGQGANYGYTF. The CDR3 bases are TGTGCCAGCAGCGGGGGACAGGGGGCAAACTATGGCTACACCTTC.

This clone showed up just once. V and J are TRBV29-1 and TRBJ2-7, with D unresolved. This CDR3 has 13 residues. The V and J ends lost 0 bases and 6 bases respectively, with 12 bases between them. Germline CDR1 is SQVTM and CDR2 is ANQGSEA. The CDR3 sequence is CSVEDPQVLEQYF. CDR3 nucleotides: TGCAGCGTTGAAGACCCCCAGGTGCTCGAGCAGTACTTC.

This chain joins TRBV25-1 and TRBJ2-5; the match to TRBD1 covers 9 bases. Germline trimming cut 4 bases from V and 4 bases from J; bases unmatched to any gene: 10. In germline, CDR1 is MGHDK, CDR2 SYGVNS. There are 16 residues in the CDR3. CDR3 in DNA: TGTGCCAGCAGTGGTTGGACAGGGGTTGGGAGAGAGACCCAGTACTTC. This sequence encodes CASSGWTGVGRETQYF. Full variable domain (remainder filled in from reference TRBV25-1 and TRBJ2-5): EADIYQTPRYLVIGTGKKITLECSQTMGHDKMYWYQQDPGMELHLIHYSYGVNSTEKGDLSSESTVSRIRTEHFPLTLESARPSHTSQYLCASSGWTGVGRETQYFGPGTRLLVL.

On this clone: This specimen includes other DNA sequences encoding the same CDR3. The chain employs TRBV19 and TRBJ2-7; 7 bases match TRBD1. Trimming cost V 4 bases and J 1 base; bases outside gene matches: 1. The germline gives CDR1 LNHDA, CDR2 SQIVND (reference sequence). The CDR3 totals 13 residues. Written as DNA, the CDR3 is TGTGCCAGTAGTAGGGACAGATCCTACGAGCAGTACTTC. Amino acid sequence: CASSRDRSYEQYF. Full variable domain (rest looked up from reference TRBV19 and TRBJ2-7): DGGITQSPKYLFRKEGQNVTLSCEQNLNHDAMYWYRQDPGQGLRLIYYSQIVNDFQKGDIAEGYSVSREKKESFPLTVTSAQKNPTAFYLCASSRDRSYEQYFGPGTRLTVT.

CDR3 in amino acids: CASSVDRTSGNTIYF. The CDR3 coding sequence is TGTGCCAGCAGTGTCGACAGGACCTCTGGAAACACCATATATTTT. The chain joins TRBV28 to TRBJ1-3, with TRBD1 as a possible D gene (6 bases). Per the germline V gene, CDR1 is MDHEN and CDR2 is SYDVKM. CDR3 length: 15 residues. Trimming cost V 5 bases and J 0 bases, with 11 bases left between them.

The chain carries TRBV19 and TRBJ1-2; D is unresolved. V was clipped by 6 bases and J by 5 bases, with 16 bases between them. Germline values: CDR1 LNHDA, CDR2 SQIVND (reference sequence). CDR3 length equals 14 residues. The CDR3 here is CASRNSVGRYGYTF. DNA for the CDR3: TGTGCCAGTAGAAACTCGGTGGGAAGGTATGGCTACACCTTC.

This clone was seen once. This chain links TRBV11-3 with TRBJ2-1; 7 bases match TRBD2. CDR1 is SGHNT and CDR2 is YENEEA in the germline V gene. With V trimmed by 5 bases and J by 6 bases, 7 bases remained unmatched. The CDR3 loop spans 14 amino acids. The CDR3 nucleotides read TGTGCCAGCAGCCCAAGTAGGACTAGCAATGAGCAGTTCTTC. This gives the protein CASSPSRTSNEQFF.